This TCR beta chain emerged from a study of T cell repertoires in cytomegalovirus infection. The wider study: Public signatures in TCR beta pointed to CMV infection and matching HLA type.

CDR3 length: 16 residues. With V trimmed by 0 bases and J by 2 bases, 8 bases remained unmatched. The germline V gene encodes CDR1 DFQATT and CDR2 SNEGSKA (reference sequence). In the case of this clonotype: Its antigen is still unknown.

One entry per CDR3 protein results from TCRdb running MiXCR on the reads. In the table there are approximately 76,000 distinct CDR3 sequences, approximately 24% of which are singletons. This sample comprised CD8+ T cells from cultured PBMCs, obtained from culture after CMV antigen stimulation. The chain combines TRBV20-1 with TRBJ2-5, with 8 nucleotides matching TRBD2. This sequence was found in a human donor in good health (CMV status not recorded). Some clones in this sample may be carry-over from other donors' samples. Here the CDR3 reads CSARDVETSEQETQYF. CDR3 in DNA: TGCAGTGCTAGAGACGTTGAGACTAGCGAGCAAGAGACCCAGTACTTC.